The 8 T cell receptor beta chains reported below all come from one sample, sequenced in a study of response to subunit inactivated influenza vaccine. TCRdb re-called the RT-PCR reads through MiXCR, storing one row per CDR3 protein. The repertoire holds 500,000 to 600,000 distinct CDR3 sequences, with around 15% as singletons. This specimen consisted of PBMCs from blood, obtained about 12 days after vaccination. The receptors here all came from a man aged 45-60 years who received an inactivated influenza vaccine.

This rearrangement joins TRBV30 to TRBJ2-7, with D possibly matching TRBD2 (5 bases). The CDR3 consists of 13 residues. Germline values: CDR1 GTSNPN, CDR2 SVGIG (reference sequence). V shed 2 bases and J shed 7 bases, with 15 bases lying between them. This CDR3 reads CAWSSIGPGEQYF. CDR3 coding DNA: TGTGCCTGGAGTTCAATTGGTCCGGGGGAGCAGTACTTC.

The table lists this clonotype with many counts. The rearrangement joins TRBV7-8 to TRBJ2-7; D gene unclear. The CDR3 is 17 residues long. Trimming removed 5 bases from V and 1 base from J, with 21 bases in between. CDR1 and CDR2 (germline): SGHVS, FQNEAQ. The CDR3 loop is CASSPRLTGSKSYEQYF. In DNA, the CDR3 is TGTGCCAGCAGCCCGAGACTTACCGGGTCCAAATCCTACGAGCAGTACTTC.

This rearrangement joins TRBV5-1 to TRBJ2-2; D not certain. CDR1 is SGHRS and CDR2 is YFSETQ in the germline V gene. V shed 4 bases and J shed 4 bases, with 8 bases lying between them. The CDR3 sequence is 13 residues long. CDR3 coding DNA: TGCGCCAGCAGCGAGAGTATCACCGGGGAGCTGTTTTTT. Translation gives CASSESITGELFF.

The CDR3 nucleotides are TGCAGTGCCAGGGGGGAGGGACCCTACAATGAGCAGTTCTTC. Translated: CSARGEGPYNEQFF. V usage is TRBV20-1 and J usage is TRBJ2-1; D possibly uses TRBD1 or TRBD2 (7 bases each). From germline, CDR1 is DFQATT and CDR2 SNEGSKA (reference sequence). The V end was cut by 6 bases, the J end by 2 bases, with 14 bases between. The CDR3 spans 14 residues.

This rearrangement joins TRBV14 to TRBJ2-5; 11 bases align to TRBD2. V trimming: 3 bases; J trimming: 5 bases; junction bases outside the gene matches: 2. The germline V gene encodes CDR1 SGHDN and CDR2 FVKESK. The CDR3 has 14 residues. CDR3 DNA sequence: TGTGCCAGCAGCCAGGCTAGCGGGAGGGAGACCCAGTACTTC. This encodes CASSQASGRETQYF.

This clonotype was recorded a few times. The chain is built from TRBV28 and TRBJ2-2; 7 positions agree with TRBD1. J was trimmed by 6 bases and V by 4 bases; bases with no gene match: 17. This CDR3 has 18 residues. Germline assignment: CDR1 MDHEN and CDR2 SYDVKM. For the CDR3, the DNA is TGTGCCAGCAGTTCCGCCATACTGACAGGGCCCCATCCCGGGGAGCTGTTTTTT. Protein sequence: CASSSAILTGPHPGELFF.

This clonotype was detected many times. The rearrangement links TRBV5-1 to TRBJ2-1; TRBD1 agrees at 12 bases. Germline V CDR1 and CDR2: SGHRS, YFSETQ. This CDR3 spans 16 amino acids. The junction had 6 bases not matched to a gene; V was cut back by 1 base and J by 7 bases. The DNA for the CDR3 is TGCGCCAGCAGCTTGTTGGGACAGGGGGCGGGAAATGAGCAGTTCTTC. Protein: CASSLLGQGAGNEQFF.

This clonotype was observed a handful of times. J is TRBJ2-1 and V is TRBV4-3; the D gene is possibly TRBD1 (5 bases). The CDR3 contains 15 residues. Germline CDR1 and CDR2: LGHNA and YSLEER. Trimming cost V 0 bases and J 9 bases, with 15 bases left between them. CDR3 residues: CASSQDGLGQGEQFF. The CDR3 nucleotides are TGCGCCAGCAGCCAAGATGGTTTAGGGCAGGGTGAGCAGTTCTTC.